These 27 T cell receptor beta chains originate from one sample sequenced in a study of T cell responses to AZD1222 COVID-19 vaccine. The data were produced by immunoSEQ multiplex PCR, yet TCRdb's version contains in-frame clones alone and is incomplete. The sample consists of 200,000 to 250,000 clones, about 94% of them appearing once. This sample comprised peripheral blood, obtained 28 days after the second dose of the MenACWY control vaccine. These receptors originate from an adult who received the MenACWY meningococcal vaccine as a control.

The table lists this clone with a count of one. This chain joins TRBV18 and TRBJ1-1; D might be TRBD1 (5 bases). The V gene lost 6 bases and the J gene lost 4 bases, with 12 bases spanning the gap. This CDR3 contains 13 residues. Germline loops: CDR1 KGHSH, CDR2 LQKENI. CDR3 nucleotides: TGTGCCAGCTCTGATCAGGGTGCCACTGAAGCTTTCTTT. Protein product: CASSDQGATEAFF.

The V and J genes are TRBV15 and TRBJ1-2; 7 bases are shared with TRBD1. This CDR3 has 15 amino acids. The trim removed 4 bases at V and 4 bases at J, leaving 9 bases unmatched. Germline CDR1 and CDR2: LNHNV and YYDKDF (reference sequence). DNA for the CDR3: TGTGCCACCAGCACCCGACAGGGAAGGAGCTATGGCTACACCTTC. It codes for CATSTRQGRSYGYTF.

V and J are TRBV30 and TRBJ1-5; D uncertain. In germline, CDR1 is GTSNPN, CDR2 SVGIG (reference sequence). Trimming left V 2 bases short and J 4 bases short, with 21 bases between. This CDR3 contains 17 residues. DNA of the CDR3: TGTGCCTGGAGTTCCTATGGTCTGGGTAATGGAAATCAGCCCCAGCATTTT. Translated: CAWSSYGLGNGNQPQHF. The full variable domain, completed using reference TRBV30 and TRBJ1-5, is SQTIHQWPATLVQPVGSPLSLECTVEGTSNPNLYWYRQAAGRGLQLLFYSVGIGQISSEVPQNLSASRPQDRQFILSSKKLLLSDSGFYLCAWSSYGLGNGNQPQHFGDGTRLSIL.

A single count supports this clone. The chain has TRBV7-8 and TRBJ1-5; D is unresolved. V lost 5 bases and J 7 bases, leaving 12 bases between the germline ends. CDR1 is SGHVS, CDR2 FQNEAQ, per germline. This CDR3 is 13 amino acids long. The CDR3 loop is CASSPPGDQPQHF. In DNA, the CDR3 is TGTGCCAGCAGCCCACCAGGAGACCAGCCCCAGCATTTT.

This rearrangement joins TRBV6-5 to TRBJ1-4; D is uncertain. Trimming removed 5 bases at V and 11 bases at J, with 15 bases between. This CDR3 spans 13 amino acids. Germline CDR1 is MNHEY and CDR2 is SVGAGI. Here the CDR3 reads CASSRGIDKKLFF. CDR3 bases: TGTGCCAGCAGTCGCGGCATAGATAAGAAACTGTTTTTT.

The V gene is TRBV20-1, the J gene TRBJ2-1, with TRBD2 matching 9 bases. Germline-derived CDR1 and CDR2 are DFQATT and SNEGSKA (reference sequence). V shed 3 bases and J 3 bases; nucleotides not matched to a gene: 12. This CDR3 has 17 amino acids. The chain's CDR3 is CSASGLAGPGNYNEQFF. The CDR3 DNA reads as TGCAGTGCTAGTGGGCTAGCGGGGCCCGGGAACTACAATGAGCAGTTCTTC.

The V call is TRBV18, the J call TRBJ2-3, with 8 bases that match TRBD2. The germline V gene encodes CDR1 KGHSH and CDR2 LQKENI. Trimming at V came to 0 bases and at J to 1 base, leaving 3 bases not matched to a gene. The CDR3 extends over 16 amino acids. CDR3: CASSPPREARTDTQYF. The CDR3 region has the DNA TGTGCCAGCTCACCACCGCGGGAGGCCCGCACAGATACGCAGTATTTT.

The chain carries TRBV6-5 and TRBJ2-2, with a possible D match to TRBD2 (5 bases). The V and J ends lost 6 bases and 6 bases respectively, with 11 bases between them. In germline, CDR1 is MNHEY, CDR2 SVGAGI. The CDR3 sequence is 13 residues long. In DNA form, the CDR3 reads TGTGCCAGCAGATATACTAGTCCCGGGGAGCTGTTTTTT. Residues: CASRYTSPGELFF.

This chain joins TRBV6-2 or TRBV6-3 and TRBJ1-1; 8 positions agree with TRBD1. V lost 6 bases and J lost 1; bases outside the gene matches: 13. The CDR3 spans 17 residues. The germline V gene encodes CDR1 MNHEY and CDR2 SVGEGT. This chain's CDR3 is CASSQFGQGVGNTEAFF. The CDR3 DNA reads as TGTGCCAGCAGCCAATTCGGACAGGGCGTCGGGAACACTGAAGCTTTCTTT.

In DNA, the CDR3 is TGTGCCAGCAGTCTACAGGGTAACACCGGGGAGCTGTTTTTT. Its protein product is CASSLQGNTGELFF. The V and J genes are TRBV28 and TRBJ2-2; D perhaps matches TRBD1 (6 bases). Germline V gene data show CDR1 as MDHEN and CDR2 as SYDVKM. The CDR3 consists of 14 residues. Between the trimmed V and J ends, which lost 5 bases and 2 bases, there was a span of 9 bases.

The CDR3 nucleotides are TGTGCCTTCATCGGGACTAGCGGAGGCAGGGATCAAGAGACCCAGTACTTC. Translating gives CAFIGTSGGRDQETQYF. V and J are TRBV28 and TRBJ2-5; 11 bases line up with TRBD2. Germline CDR1 reads MDHEN; CDR2 reads SYDVKM. The CDR3 runs 17 residues. The V gene end was trimmed by 11 bases and the J gene end by 2 bases; junction bases not matched to a gene: 16.

The chain uses TRBV3-1 (or the pseudogene TRBV3-2) and TRBJ2-7; maybe TRBD2 (6 bases). The CDR3 loop spans 14 amino acids. V lost 0 bases to trimming and J lost 6 bases, with 12 bases between them. Germline lookup yields CDR1 LGHDT and CDR2 YNNKEL (reference sequence). For the CDR3, the DNA is TGTGCCAGCAGCCAAGATCGGGTAGCGGCCGAGCAGTACTTC. As protein: CASSQDRVAAEQYF.

V gene TRBV29-1 combines with J gene TRBJ2-7, with TRBD2 identical over 7 bases. Germline V gives CDR1 SQVTM, CDR2 ANQGSEA. The CDR3 is 14 amino acids. Losses at the gene ends were 1 base for V and 4 bases for J; bases not matched to a gene: 7. DNA of the CDR3: TGCAGCGTTGAAGCTAGCGGTTCTTTATACGAGCAGTACTTC. Residues: CSVEASGSLYEQYF.

The rearrangement uses TRBV4-1 and TRBJ1-4, with no clear D. This CDR3 has 13 amino acids. Germline V CDR1 and CDR2: MGHRA, YSYEKL. The V end lost 4 bases, the J end lost 7 bases, and 10 bases lay between the germline ends. The CDR3 nucleotides read TGCGCCAGCAGCCGAGGGTTTACTGAAAAACTGTTTTTT. Amino acids: CASSRGFTEKLFF.

The chain is built from TRBV6-5 and TRBJ1-6, with D tentatively TRBD1 (5 bases). Trimming cost V 0 bases and J 9 bases, with 12 bases left between them. The germline gives CDR1 MNHEY, CDR2 SVGAGI. The CDR3 is 15 residues long. The CDR3 protein is CASSYSGRVGSPLHF. As DNA, the CDR3 is TGTGCCAGCAGTTACTCGGGCAGGGTGGGTTCACCCCTCCACTTT.

The chain couples TRBV9 to TRBJ2-3, with TRBD2 matching over 7 bases. In germline, CDR1 is SGDLS, CDR2 YYNGEE. The ends lost 4 bases at V and 0 bases at J; junction bases unmatched: 8. This CDR3 region has 16 residues. The CDR3: CASSIGGSFSTDTQYF. The CDR3 bases are TGTGCCAGCAGCATCGGGGGGAGTTTCAGCACAGATACGCAGTATTTT.

This chain connects TRBV24-1 to TRBJ1-4; D gene unclear. Germline values: CDR1 KGHDR, CDR2 SFDVKD. With 4 bases removed from V and 0 bases from J, the gap between germline ends came to 11 bases. This CDR3 comprises 16 residues. CDR3 in amino acids: CATSDSGKSTNEKLFF. DNA of the CDR3: TGTGCCACCAGTGACAGTGGAAAGTCAACTAATGAAAAACTGTTTTTT.

This chain joins TRBV7-8 and TRBJ1-1; D is unclear. This CDR3 is built from 14 residues. The V gene lost 1 base and the J gene lost 1 base, with 7 bases spanning the gap. Germline V gives CDR1 SGHVS, CDR2 FQNEAQ. The CDR3 DNA follows: TGTGCCAGCAGCTTAGGGCAGACGAACACTGAAGCTTTCTTT. Its translation is CASSLGQTNTEAFF.

This clone appeared a few times. This chain joins TRBV11-2 and TRBJ1-2, with 7 bases that match TRBD1. The CDR3 has 14 amino acids. The V segment lost 4 bases and the J segment 5 bases; nucleotides outside the gene matches: 7. The germline gives CDR1 SGHAT, CDR2 FQNNGV. The CDR3 here is CASSSLDRVYGYTF. The CDR3, as DNA: TGTGCCAGCAGCTCCCTTGACAGGGTATATGGCTACACCTTC.

On this clone: At one end, the junction sequence differs from germline, possibly due to a read error. CDR3 DNA: TGTGCCAGTAATACCCAATCAGGGGTATATGGATTC. Its protein product is CASNTQSGVYGF. The J gene is TRBJ1-2, the V gene TRBV2; a possible D gene is TRBD1 (6 bases). The CDR3 totals 12 residues. Germline V CDR1 and CDR2: SNHLY, FYNNEI.

This rearrangement joins TRBV5-6 to TRBJ1-2, with D possibly TRBD1 on 6 matching bases. In germline, CDR1 is SGHDT, CDR2 YYEEEE. V dropped 4 bases and J dropped 4 bases, with 14 bases sitting between them. This CDR3 is built from 14 residues. CDR3 loop: CASSLQQGSYGYTF. Here the CDR3 DNA reads TGTGCCAGCAGCCTACAACAGGGATCCTATGGCTACACCTTC.

The V call is TRBV27, the J call TRBJ1-2; the match to TRBD1 covers 8 bases. Germline CDR1 MNHEY, CDR2 SMNVEV (reference sequence). The CDR3 has 15 residues. The V segment lost 6 bases and the J segment 0 bases; nucleotides outside the gene matches: 6. In DNA, the CDR3 is TGTGCCAGCAGAGTCGGGACAGGTACTAACTATGGCTACACCTTC. Protein sequence: CASRVGTGTNYGYTF.

The CDR3 DNA reads TGTGCCAGCAGTCCGGGGCCCGATGAGCAGTTCTTC. Translated: CASSPGPDEQFF. The rearrangement uses TRBV27 and TRBJ2-1; D could derive from TRBD1 or TRBD2 (5 bases each). The germline V gene encodes CDR1 MNHEY and CDR2 SMNVEV (reference sequence). The CDR3 runs to 12 residues. V lost 5 bases and J lost 8, with 10 bases in between.

J is TRBJ1-5 and V is TRBV6-1; possible D gene TRBD1, 6 bases. CDR3 size: 16 residues. Looked up from germline, CDR1 is MNHNS and CDR2 is SASEGT. V was pared by 2 bases and J by 3 bases, with 14 bases between. This CDR3 reads CASSETGGGPNQPQHF. The CDR3 DNA reads TGTGCCAGCAGTGAAACTGGGGGCGGCCCCAATCAGCCCCAGCATTTT.

Written as DNA, the CDR3 is TGTGCCAGCAGTCCCCTCCGGGGTAACGGGGAGCAGTTCTTC. Encoded protein: CASSPLRGNGEQFF. The chain links TRBV6-5 to TRBJ2-1; a weak D match, TRBD2 (5 bases). The CDR3 has 14 amino acids. CDR1 is MNHEY, CDR2 SVGAGI, per germline. Between the trimmed V and J ends, which lost 5 bases and 10 bases, there was a span of 18 bases.

The rearrangement links TRBV5-8 to TRBJ1-4; D is undetermined. V was shortened by 0 bases and J by 14 bases, with 11 bases between the two germline ends. This CDR3 comprises 12 residues. From germline, CDR1 is SGHTS and CDR2 YDEGEE. The CDR3 nucleotides read TGTGCCAGCAGCTTGGACCCTACGTCGCTGTTTTTT. Its translation is CASSLDPTSLFF.

This chain connects TRBV6-2 or TRBV6-3 to TRBJ2-3, with D perhaps TRBD1 or TRBD2 (5 bases each). V was shortened by 4 bases and J by 5 bases, with 16 bases between the two germline ends. CDR3 size: 15 residues. CDR1 and CDR2 (germline): MNHEY, SVGEGT. The chain's CDR3 is CASSSPGRRGDTQYF. The CDR3 DNA sequence: TGTGCCAGCAGTTCCCCGGGACGCCGAGGAGATACGCAGTATTTT.